The T cell receptor (beta chain) described here comes from a study of cytomegalovirus exposure and HLA in healthy donors. Broader study findings: Rare sequences made up most TCRs, while some public TCRs were found in many donors. According to a later analysis, donors in an Asian-associated ancestry cluster reportedly had fewer N-insertions than the roughly 720-donor mean. Several V segments, TRBV6-2 and TRBV6-3 among them, could not be told apart and were dropped.

To note about this clone: No antigen is known for it.

The primer mix had 60 Vbeta and 13 Jbeta primers. This table comes from immunoSEQ multiplex PCR, and its TCRdb copy is limited to in-frame clones, with some not included. The sample has around 150,000 clones; around nine tenths are singletons. Per the germline V gene, CDR1 is LNHDA and CDR2 is SQIVND (reference sequence). V was clipped by 2 bases and J by 0 bases, with 14 bases between them. The CDR3 has 17 amino acids. V is TRBV19 and J is TRBJ1-5; D is possibly TRBD1 (5 bases). The specimen sequenced was PBMCs. This TCR was recovered from a woman aged 25 to 39 in good health and CMV-seronegative. CDR3 bases: TGTGCCAGTAGTATACAGTCGACAGCTTATAGCAATCAGCCCCAGCATTTT. Its translation is CASSIQSTAYSNQPQHF. Full variable domain (outside the CDR3, taken from reference TRBV19 and TRBJ1-5): DGGITQSPKYLFRKEGQNVTLSCEQNLNHDAMYWYRQDPGQGLRLIYYSQIVNDFQKGDIAEGYSVSREKKESFPLTVTSAQKNPTAFYLCASSIQSTAYSNQPQHFGDGTRLSIL.